The 30 T cell receptor beta chains in this list originate from one sample, sequenced in a study of CD8+CD57+ T cells in acquired aplastic anemia. Patients sequenced had flow cytometry evidence of CD8+CD57+ cell expansion. Template material for TCR beta VDJ and CDR3 profiling consisted of genomic DNA. Using its own MiXCR run on the reads, TCRdb lists one record per CDR3 protein. The data hold a few hundred thousand distinct CDR3 sequences, with roughly a third observed a single time. The sample consisted of sorted CD4+, CD8+, or CD8+CD57+ T cells (not recorded which) from PBMCs. These receptors all come from a human donor with aplastic anemia.

This clonotype was recorded many times. This sequence joins TRBV2 and TRBJ1-6; D is perhaps TRBD1 (5 bases). This CDR3 is 15 amino acids long. CDR1 is SNHLY, CDR2 FYNNEI, per germline. V dropped 2 bases and J dropped 8 bases, with 13 bases sitting between them. DNA for the CDR3: TGTGCCAGCAGTGAATCCTATCTAGGGGATTCACCCCTCCACTTT. Translated: CASSESYLGDSPLHF.

This clonotype was counted once. This rearrangement joins TRBV10-3 to TRBJ1-3, with D possibly TRBD1 on 6 matching bases. V was cut by 6 bases and J by 0 bases, with 12 bases left in between. Germline values: CDR1 ENHRY, CDR2 SYGVKD. This CDR3 region has 15 residues. CDR3 amino acids: CAISESGVSGNTIYF. DNA of the CDR3: TGTGCCATCAGCGAATCAGGGGTCTCTGGAAACACCATATATTTT.

This chain joins TRBV25-1 and TRBJ2-7; possibly TRBD1 for D (6 bases). CDR3 length: 17 residues. In germline, CDR1 is MGHDK, CDR2 SYGVNS. The V and J ends lost 2 bases and 1 base respectively, with 18 bases between them. The DNA of the CDR3 is TGTGCCAGCAGTGAACGCCTCAGGACAGAACATTCCTACGAGCAGTACTTC. Its protein is CASSERLRTEHSYEQYF.

The J gene is TRBJ2-1, the V gene TRBV25-1; 11 nucleotides align to TRBD2. V was clipped by 10 bases and J by 6 bases; unmatched bases: 5. Germline V lookup: CDR1 MGHDK, CDR2 SYGVNS. The CDR3 covers 13 residues. CDR3 nucleotides: TGTGCCAACCGACTAGCGGGAAGCAATGAGCAGTTCTTC. Its protein is CANRLAGSNEQFF.

The chain uses TRBV5-6 and TRBJ2-5, with D perhaps matching TRBD2 (6 bases). Germline V gene data show CDR1 as SGHDT and CDR2 as YYEEEE. The V end lost 0 bases, the J end lost 0 bases, and 9 bases lay between the germline ends. The CDR3 has 15 amino acids. The CDR3 loop is CASSLAWGDQETQYF. The CDR3 nucleotides read TGTGCCAGCAGCTTGGCCTGGGGGGACCAAGAGACCCAGTACTTC.

This clonotype was counted only a few times. V gene TRBV5-1 combines with J gene TRBJ2-7, with D unclear. Germline CDR1 SGHRS, CDR2 YFSETQ. V was pared by 2 bases and J by 5 bases, with 14 bases between. This CDR3 spans 14 amino acids. The CDR3 sequence: CASSLEGDFNEQYF. The CDR3, as DNA: TGCGCCAGCAGCTTAGAAGGCGATTTTAACGAGCAGTACTTC.

This clonotype has a count of ten or more. The rearrangement links TRBV7-3 to TRBJ2-3, with 9 bases identical to TRBD1. J lost 14 bases, V lost 5 bases, and 11 bases had no gene match. CDR3 size: 13 residues. Looked up from germline, CDR1 is SGHTA and CDR2 is FQGTGA. The CDR3 here is CASSETGTGTPYF. The CDR3 nucleotides are TGTGCCAGCAGCGAGACCGGGACAGGGACTCCGTATTTT.

This clonotype has a count of ten or more. This chain joins TRBV19 and TRBJ2-1, with D possibly being TRBD2 (5 bases). The CDR3 runs to 13 residues. Between the trimmed V and J ends, which lost 11 bases and 6 bases, there was a span of 17 bases. Germline V lookup: CDR1 LNHDA, CDR2 SQIVND (reference sequence). The CDR3 DNA reads TGTGCCTCAGCCACTAGTATTGTCAATGAGCAGTTCTTC. Translating gives CASATSIVNEQFF.

Worth noting for this clonotype: One junction end does not reproduce the germline sequence, and a read error may be involved. This chain joins TRBV10-1 and TRBJ2-6; D gene uncertain. The CDR3 extends over 16 amino acids. Germline assignment: CDR1 WNHNN and CDR2 SYGVQD (reference sequence). CDR3 loop: CASSPVSLSGANVLTF. CDR3 bases: TGTGCCAGCAGCCCTGTTAGCCTCTCTGGGGCCAACGTCCTGACTTTC.

This chain connects TRBV9 to TRBJ2-2; 7 bases align to TRBD1. The CDR3 is 16 residues long. Germline values: CDR1 SGDLS, CDR2 YYNGEE. The junction had 8 bases not matched to a gene; V was cut back by 2 bases and J by 4 bases. The CDR3 is CASSVGYAGGTGELFF. The CDR3 nucleotides read TGTGCCAGCAGCGTTGGGTATGCAGGGGGCACCGGGGAGCTGTTTTTT.

CDR3 sequence (DNA): TGTGCCAATGGACCCGGGGGGAGGGAGACCCAGTACTTC. Its translation: CANGPGGRETQYF. The rearrangement joins TRBV19 to TRBJ2-5; 7 nucleotides agree with TRBD2. Germline V gene sequence: CDR1 LNHDA, CDR2 SQIVND (reference sequence). The CDR3 spans 13 residues. The ends lost 10 bases at V and 5 bases at J; junction bases unmatched: 10.

This clonotype was seen repeatedly, ten times or more. The chain recombines TRBV19 with TRBJ2-2; no reliable D call. CDR1 and CDR2 (germline): LNHDA, SQIVND (reference sequence). The ends were cut back, 3 bases at V and 3 bases at J, with 2 bases in the middle. The CDR3 contains 12 residues. For the CDR3, the DNA is TGTGCCAGTAGTATGTACACCGGGGAGCTGTTTTTT. Residues: CASSMYTGELFF.

This clonotype was recorded at least ten times. The genes are TRBV19 and TRBJ1-2, with TRBD1 identical over 8 bases. Per germline, CDR1 LNHDA and CDR2 SQIVND (reference sequence). V lost 3 bases to trimming and J lost 8 bases; unmatched junction nucleotides: 8. The CDR3 spans 14 residues. The CDR3 sequence: CASSMGGRGLGYTF. CDR3 DNA: TGTGCCAGTAGTATGGGTGGCAGGGGGCTCGGCTACACCTTC. The whole variable domain, filled in from reference TRBV19 and TRBJ1-2, reads DGGITQSPKYLFRKEGQNVTLSCEQNLNHDAMYWYRQDPGQGLRLIYYSQIVNDFQKGDIAEGYSVSREKKESFPLTVTSAQKNPTAFYLCASSMGGRGLGYTFGSGTRLTVV.

This chain uses TRBV7-6 with TRBJ1-5; perhaps TRBD1 as D (5 bases). The length of the CDR3 is 17 residues. Trimming removed 2 bases from V and 6 bases from J, with 20 bases in between. Germline V gene sequence: CDR1 SGHVS, CDR2 FNYEAQ. The DNA of the CDR3 is TGTGCCAGCAGCTTAAAAAGCTGGCGGGACGTAGGTCAGCCCCAGCATTTT. Protein sequence: CASSLKSWRDVGQPQHF.

This clonotype was observed many times. This sequence joins TRBV20-1 and TRBJ1-2; D gene unclear. V was trimmed by 5 bases and J by 0 bases, leaving 10 bases between them. The length of the CDR3 is 13 residues. Germline loops: CDR1 DFQATT, CDR2 SNEGSKA (reference sequence). CDR3 loop: CSAGPRANYGYTF. CDR3 DNA: TGCAGTGCTGGGCCAAGAGCTAACTATGGCTACACCTTC.

This clonotype was observed many times. This CDR3 reads CASSPSRDRGRGGYTF. The DNA for the CDR3 is TGTGCCAGCAGCCCAAGCCGGGACAGGGGGCGAGGAGGCTACACCTTC. The V and J genes are TRBV4-2 and TRBJ1-2, with 12 bases lining up with TRBD1. The CDR3 covers 16 residues. Germline loops: CDR1 LGHNA, CDR2 YNFKEQ. Germline trimming cut 4 bases from V and 8 bases from J; bases unmatched to any gene: 11.

This clonotype appeared many times. V is TRBV12-3 or TRBV12-4 and J is TRBJ1-2; D is ambiguous. V gave up 3 bases and J gave up 2 bases, with 7 bases separating them. CDR3 size: 13 residues. The CDR3 loop reads CASSLWQNYGYTF. CDR3 nucleotide sequence: TGTGCCAGCAGTTTGTGGCAAAACTATGGCTACACCTTC.

This sequence joins TRBV5-6 and TRBJ1-2; D is perhaps TRBD1 (6 bases). The germline V gene has CDR1 SGHDT and CDR2 YYEEEE. Trimming cost V 5 bases and J 4 bases, with 24 bases left between them. The CDR3 length is 17 residues. The CDR3 loop is CASRLTAGGQGAYGYTF. The CDR3 coding sequence is TGTGCCAGCAGACTAACGGCCGGGGGCCAGGGAGCCTATGGCTACACCTTC.

The chain has TRBV20-1 and TRBJ2-1; 8 positions agree with TRBD2. This CDR3 has 16 amino acids. J was trimmed by 7 bases and V by 0 bases; bases with no gene match: 11. The germline V gene encodes CDR1 DFQATT and CDR2 SNEGSKA (reference sequence). CDR3 loop: CSARDPLAALKNEQFF. For the CDR3, the DNA is TGCAGTGCTAGAGATCCACTAGCGGCCCTAAAGAATGAGCAGTTCTTC.

The chain joins TRBV25-1 to TRBJ1-5; D is unresolved. Germline V gene data show CDR1 as MGHDK and CDR2 as SYGVNS. This CDR3 is 15 amino acids long. With 11 bases removed from V and 0 bases from J, the gap between germline ends came to 17 bases. CDR3 amino acids: CAWSERLNSNQPQHF. The DNA for the CDR3 is TGTGCCTGGAGTGAGAGACTGAATAGCAATCAGCCCCAGCATTTT.

This clonotype was counted many times. The chain combines TRBV24-1 with TRBJ1-4; D uncertain. From germline, CDR1 is KGHDR and CDR2 SFDVKD. The CDR3 covers 12 residues. The germline V and J ends were trimmed by 4 bases and 7 bases, with 6 bases remaining between them. The CDR3 loop is CATSDPGEKLFF. CDR3 sequence (DNA): TGTGCCACCAGTGACCCGGGTGAAAAACTGTTTTTT.

This clonotype has ten or more counts. The chain has TRBV24-1 and TRBJ2-3; D might be TRBD2 (6 bases). The CDR3 has 14 residues. The germline V gene encodes CDR1 KGHDR and CDR2 SFDVKD. V lost 6 bases and J 2 bases, leaving 11 bases between the germline ends. CDR3 amino acids: CATSLSGLTDTQYF. The CDR3 DNA reads as TGTGCCACCAGTCTCAGCGGGCTCACAGATACGCAGTATTTT.

The J gene is TRBJ2-7, the V gene TRBV19; D is ambiguous. The V gene's germline CDR1 is LNHDA and CDR2 SQIVND (reference sequence). This CDR3 comprises 15 residues. Trimming left V 1 base short and J 0 bases short, with 10 bases between. The DNA of the CDR3 is TGTGCCAGTAGTATAGCCCCCTGGGGCTCCTACGAGCAGTACTTC. Residues: CASSIAPWGSYEQYF.

On this clonotype: It is likely a read error, because the conserved phenylalanine at the end of the CDR3 is missing. The chain is built from TRBV4-1 and TRBJ1-2; unclear D gene. This CDR3 is 15 amino acids long. The germline V gene encodes CDR1 MGHRA and CDR2 YSYEKL. CDR3 protein: CAGSQVPTAGYGYTL. CDR3 DNA sequence: TGCGCCGGCAGCCAAGTACCGACCGCTGGGTATGGCTACACCCTC.

V is TRBV5-6 and J is TRBJ1-6; 8 nucleotides match TRBD1. Germline assignment: CDR1 SGHDT and CDR2 YYEEEE. The CDR3 loop spans 15 amino acids. V gave up 3 bases and J gave up 5 bases; unmatched junction bases: 4. CDR3 region: CASSSEGQDNSPLHF. In DNA, the CDR3 is TGTGCCAGCAGCTCCGAGGGACAGGATAATTCACCCCTCCACTTT.

This clonotype was picked up a small number of times. This chain joins TRBV5-5 and TRBJ2-7; the D is unclear. The CDR3 length is 14 residues. V was trimmed by 2 bases and J by 0 bases, leaving 9 bases between them. Germline loops: CDR1 SGHKS, CDR2 YYEKEE (reference sequence). The CDR3 reads CASSFDNLSYEQYF. The CDR3 bases are TGTGCCAGCAGCTTTGACAATCTCTCCTACGAGCAGTACTTC.

This clonotype was found a few times. CDR3: CASSQPGASRYEQYF. The CDR3 region has the DNA TGTGCCAGCAGCCAACCAGGGGCTAGCAGATACGAGCAGTACTTC. The rearrangement joins TRBV14 to TRBJ2-7; possible D gene TRBD1, 6 bases. The CDR3 loop spans 15 amino acids. Per the germline V gene, CDR1 is SGHDN and CDR2 is FVKESK. The ends were cut back, 2 bases at V and 4 bases at J, with 15 bases in the middle.

The J gene is TRBJ2-7, the V gene TRBV25-1, with D unresolved. V lost 0 bases to trimming and J lost 7 bases, with 13 bases between them. Germline lookup yields CDR1 MGHDK and CDR2 SYGVNS. The CDR3 is 14 residues long. DNA for the CDR3: TGTGCCAGCAGTGAATACCTGGTCCTACGAGAGCAGTACTTC. Protein: CASSEYLVLREQYF.

The chain recombines TRBV20-1 with TRBJ2-3; D gene ambiguous. The CDR3 is 13 residues long. CDR1 and CDR2 (germline): DFQATT, SNEGSKA (reference sequence). Trimming shortened V by 4 bases and J by 0 bases, and 8 bases separated the two germline ends. The CDR3 reads CSANEASTDTQYF. In DNA, the CDR3 is TGCAGTGCTAACGAAGCTAGCACAGATACGCAGTATTTT.

The V gene is TRBV27, the J gene TRBJ2-7; TRBD2 matches at 8 bases. Germline lookup yields CDR1 MNHEY and CDR2 SMNVEV (reference sequence). The CDR3 is made up of 15 amino acids. V gave up 5 bases and J gave up 2 bases; unmatched junction bases: 8. The CDR3 loop is CASSPPLAAAYEQYF. The DNA of the CDR3 is TGTGCCAGCAGTCCACCACTAGCGGCGGCCTACGAGCAGTACTTC.